This TCR beta chain derives from a study of cytomegalovirus exposure and HLA in healthy donors. The CDR3 spans 13 residues. Trimming removed 5 bases from V and 4 bases from J; junction bases left unmatched: 4. Looked up from germline, CDR1 is MNHEY and CDR2 is SVGAGI. 60 Vbeta and 13 Jbeta primers were used in PCR. Clones were read by immunoSEQ multiplex PCR, and TCRdb kept only the in-frame ones, dropping some. The table has 150,000 to 200,000 clones, over 65% seen once; the top ten hold roughly 3.1%. Specimen: PBMCs. The chain combines TRBV6-5 with TRBJ1-2; TRBD1 matches at 7 bases. This receptor was obtained from a middle-aged man in good health and CMV-seropositive. The CDR3 spells CASSEAGGYGYTF. In DNA, the CDR3 is TGTGCCAGCAGTGAAGCAGGGGGCTATGGCTACACCTTC.